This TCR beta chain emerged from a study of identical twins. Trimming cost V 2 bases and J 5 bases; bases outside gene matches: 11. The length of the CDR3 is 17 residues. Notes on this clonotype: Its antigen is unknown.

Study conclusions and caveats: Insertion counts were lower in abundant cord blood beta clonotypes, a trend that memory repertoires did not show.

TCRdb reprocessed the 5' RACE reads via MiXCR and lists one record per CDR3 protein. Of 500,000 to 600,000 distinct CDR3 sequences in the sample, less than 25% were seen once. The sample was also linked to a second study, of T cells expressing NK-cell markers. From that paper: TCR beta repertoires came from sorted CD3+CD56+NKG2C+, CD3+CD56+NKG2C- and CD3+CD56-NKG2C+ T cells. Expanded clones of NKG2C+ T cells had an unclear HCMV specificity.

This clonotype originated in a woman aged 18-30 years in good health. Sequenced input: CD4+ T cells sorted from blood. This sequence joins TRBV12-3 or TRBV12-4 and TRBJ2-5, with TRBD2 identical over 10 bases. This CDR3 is CASSLQRGGPRGETQYF. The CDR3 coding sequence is TGTGCCAGCAGTTTACAGCGGGGGGGTCCCCGGGGGGAGACCCAGTACTTC.